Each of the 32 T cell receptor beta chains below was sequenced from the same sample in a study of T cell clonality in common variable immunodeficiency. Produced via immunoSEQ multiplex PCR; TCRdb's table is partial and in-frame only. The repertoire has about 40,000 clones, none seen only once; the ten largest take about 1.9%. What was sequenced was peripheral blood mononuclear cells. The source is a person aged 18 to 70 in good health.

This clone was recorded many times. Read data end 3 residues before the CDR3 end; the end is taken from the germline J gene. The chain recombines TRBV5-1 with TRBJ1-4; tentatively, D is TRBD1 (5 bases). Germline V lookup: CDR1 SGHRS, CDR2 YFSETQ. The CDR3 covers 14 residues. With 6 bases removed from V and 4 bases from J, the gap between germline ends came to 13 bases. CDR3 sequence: CASKFQGFNEKLFF. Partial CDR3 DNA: TGCGCCAGCAAGTTCCAGGGATTTAATGAAAAA.

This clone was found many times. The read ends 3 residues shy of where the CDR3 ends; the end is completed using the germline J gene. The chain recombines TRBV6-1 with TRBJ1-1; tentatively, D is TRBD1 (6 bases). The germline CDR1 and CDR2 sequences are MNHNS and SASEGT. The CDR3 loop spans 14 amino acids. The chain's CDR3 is CASSELGQSQGAFF. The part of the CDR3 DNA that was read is TGTGCCAGCAGTGAATTAGGACAGTCCCAGGGG.

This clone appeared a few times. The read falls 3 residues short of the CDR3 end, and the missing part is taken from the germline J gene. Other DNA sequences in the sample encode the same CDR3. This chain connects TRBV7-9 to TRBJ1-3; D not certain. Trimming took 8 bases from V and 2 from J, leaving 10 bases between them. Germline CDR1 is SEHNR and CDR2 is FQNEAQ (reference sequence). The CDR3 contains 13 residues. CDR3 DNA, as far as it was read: TGTGCCAGCCAGGCGTCAGCTGGAAACACC. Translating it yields CASQASAGNT. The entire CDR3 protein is CASQASAGNTIYF.

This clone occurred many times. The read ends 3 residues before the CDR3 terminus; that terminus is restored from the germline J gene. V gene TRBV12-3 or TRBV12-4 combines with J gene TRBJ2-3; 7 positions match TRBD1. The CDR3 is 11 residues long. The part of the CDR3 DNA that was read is TGTGCCAGCGGCCAGGGGGAGACG. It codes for CASGQGET. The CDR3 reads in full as CASGQGETQYF.

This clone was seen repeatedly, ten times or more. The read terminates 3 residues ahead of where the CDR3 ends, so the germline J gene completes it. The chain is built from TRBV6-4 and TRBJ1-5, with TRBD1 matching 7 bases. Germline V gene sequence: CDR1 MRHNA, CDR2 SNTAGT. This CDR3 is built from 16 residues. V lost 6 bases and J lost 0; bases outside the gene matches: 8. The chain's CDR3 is CASRDRDSASNQPQHF. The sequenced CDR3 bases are TGTGCCAGCAGGGACCGGGACAGTGCTAGCAATCAGCCC.

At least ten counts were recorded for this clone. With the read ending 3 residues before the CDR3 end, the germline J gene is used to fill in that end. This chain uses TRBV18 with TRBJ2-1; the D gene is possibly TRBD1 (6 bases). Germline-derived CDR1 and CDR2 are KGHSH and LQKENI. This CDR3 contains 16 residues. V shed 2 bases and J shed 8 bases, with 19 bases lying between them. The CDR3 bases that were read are TGTGCCAGCTCACCAATCCCGGACAGAATAGGTGATGAG. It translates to CASSPIPDRIGDE. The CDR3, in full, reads CASSPIPDRIGDEQFF.

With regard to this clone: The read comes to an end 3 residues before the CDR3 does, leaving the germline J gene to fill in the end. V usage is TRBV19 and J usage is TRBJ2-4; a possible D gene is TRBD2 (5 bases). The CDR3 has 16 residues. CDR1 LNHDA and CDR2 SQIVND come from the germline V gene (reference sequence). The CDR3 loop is CASSPPAGRFHYGQYF. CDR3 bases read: TGTGCCAGTTCGCCCCCGGCGGGCAGATTCCACTATGGT.

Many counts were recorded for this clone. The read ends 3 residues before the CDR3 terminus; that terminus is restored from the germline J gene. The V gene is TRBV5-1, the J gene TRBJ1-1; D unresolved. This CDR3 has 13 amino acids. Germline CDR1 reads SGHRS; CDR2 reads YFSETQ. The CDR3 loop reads CASSLGGNPEAFF. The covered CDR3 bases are TGCGCCAGCAGCTTGGGCGGAAACCCCGAA.

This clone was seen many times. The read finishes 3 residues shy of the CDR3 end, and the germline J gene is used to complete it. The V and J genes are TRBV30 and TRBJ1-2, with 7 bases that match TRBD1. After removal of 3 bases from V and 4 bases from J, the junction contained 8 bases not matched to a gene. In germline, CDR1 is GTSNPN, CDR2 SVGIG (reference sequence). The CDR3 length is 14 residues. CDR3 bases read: TGTGCCTGGAGAATAGGGGGCAGTGGCTATGGC. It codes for CAWRIGGSGYG. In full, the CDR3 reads CAWRIGGSGYGYTF. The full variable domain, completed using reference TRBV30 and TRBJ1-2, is SQTIHQWPATLVQPVGSPLSLECTVEGTSNPNLYWYRQAAGRGLQLLFYSVGIGQISSEVPQNLSASRPQDRQFILSSKKLLLSDSGFYLCAWRIGGSGYGYTFGSGTRLTVV.

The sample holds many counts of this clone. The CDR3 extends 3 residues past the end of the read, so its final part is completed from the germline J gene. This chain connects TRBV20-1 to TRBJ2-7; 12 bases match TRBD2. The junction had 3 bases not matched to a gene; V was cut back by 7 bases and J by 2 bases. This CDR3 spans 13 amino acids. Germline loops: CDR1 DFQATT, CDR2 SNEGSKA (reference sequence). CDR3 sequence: CSVPSGGAYEQYF. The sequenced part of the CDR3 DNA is TGCAGTGTTCCTAGCGGGGGGGCCTACGAG.

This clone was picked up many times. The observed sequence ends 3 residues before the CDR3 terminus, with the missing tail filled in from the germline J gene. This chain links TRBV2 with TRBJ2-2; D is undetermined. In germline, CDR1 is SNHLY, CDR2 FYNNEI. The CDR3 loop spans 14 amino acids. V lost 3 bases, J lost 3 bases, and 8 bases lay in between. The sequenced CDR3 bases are TGTGCCAGCAGTGACAGGTCAGACACCGGGGAG. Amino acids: CASSDRSDTGE. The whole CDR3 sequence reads CASSDRSDTGELFF.

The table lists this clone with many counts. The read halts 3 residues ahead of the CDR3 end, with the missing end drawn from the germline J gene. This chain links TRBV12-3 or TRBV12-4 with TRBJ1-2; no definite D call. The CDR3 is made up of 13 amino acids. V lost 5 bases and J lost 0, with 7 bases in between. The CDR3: CASSQTANYGYTF. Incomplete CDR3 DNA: TGTGCCAGCAGTCAGACTGCTAACTATGGC.

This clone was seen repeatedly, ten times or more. CDR3 protein: CASSLMEGRNEQFF. The DNA read from the CDR3 is TGTGCCAGCAGTTTAATGGAGGGCCGCAATGAG. The rearrangement uses TRBV12-3 or TRBV12-4 and TRBJ2-1; D is perhaps TRBD2 (6 bases). The CDR3 end lies 3 residues beyond the end of the read and is filled in from the germline J gene. V was pared by 2 bases and J by 6 bases, with 11 bases between. The CDR3 is 14 residues long.

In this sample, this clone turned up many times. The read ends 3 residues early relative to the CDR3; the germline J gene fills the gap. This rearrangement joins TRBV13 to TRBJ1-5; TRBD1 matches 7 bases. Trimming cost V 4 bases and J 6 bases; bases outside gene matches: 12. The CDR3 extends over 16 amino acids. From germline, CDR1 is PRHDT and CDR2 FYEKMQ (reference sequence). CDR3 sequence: CASSWTGFPIFQPQHF. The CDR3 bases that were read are TGTGCCAGCAGCTGGACAGGCTTCCCAATTTTTCAGCCC.

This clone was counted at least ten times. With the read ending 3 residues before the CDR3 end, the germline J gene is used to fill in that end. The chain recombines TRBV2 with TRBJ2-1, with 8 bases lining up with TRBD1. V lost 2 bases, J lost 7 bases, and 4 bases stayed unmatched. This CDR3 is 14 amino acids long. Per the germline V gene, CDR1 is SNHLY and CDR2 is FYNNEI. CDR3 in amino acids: CASSEQGARNEQFF. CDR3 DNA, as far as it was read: TGTGCCAGCAGTGAACAGGGGGCACGGAATGAG.

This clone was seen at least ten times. The covered CDR3 bases are TGTGCCAGCAGCTTTGACAGGCTCTCCTACGAG. Residues: CASSFDRLSYE. Given in full, the CDR3 is CASSFDRLSYEQYF. The J gene is TRBJ2-7, the V gene TRBV5-5; weak D call: TRBD1 (6 bases). The CDR3 is cut off 3 residues early in the read; its end comes from the germline J gene. Germline CDR1 reads SGHKS; CDR2 reads YYEKEE (reference sequence). The CDR3 runs 14 residues. Trimming stripped 2 bases from V and 0 bases from J, with 9 bases between.

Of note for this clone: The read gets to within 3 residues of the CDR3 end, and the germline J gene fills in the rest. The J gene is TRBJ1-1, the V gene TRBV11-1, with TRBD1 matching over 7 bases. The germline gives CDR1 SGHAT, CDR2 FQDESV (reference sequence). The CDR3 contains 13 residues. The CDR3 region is CASSLAGQVMAFF. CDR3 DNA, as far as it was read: TGTGCCAGCAGCTTAGCAGGACAGGTCATG. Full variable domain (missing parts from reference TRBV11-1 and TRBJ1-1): EAEVAQSPRYKITEKSQAVAFWCDPISGHATLYWYRQILGQGPELLVQFQDESVVDDSQLPKDRFSAERLKGVDSTLKIQPAELGDSAMYLCASSLAGQVMAFFGQGTRLTVV.

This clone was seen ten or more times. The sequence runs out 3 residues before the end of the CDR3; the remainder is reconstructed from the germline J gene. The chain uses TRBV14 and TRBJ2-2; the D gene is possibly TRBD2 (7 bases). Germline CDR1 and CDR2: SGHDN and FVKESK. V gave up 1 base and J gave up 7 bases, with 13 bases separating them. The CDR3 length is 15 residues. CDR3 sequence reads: CASSQVGGAIGELFF. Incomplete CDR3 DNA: TGTGCCAGCAGCCAAGTAGGGGGGGCCATCGGGGAG.

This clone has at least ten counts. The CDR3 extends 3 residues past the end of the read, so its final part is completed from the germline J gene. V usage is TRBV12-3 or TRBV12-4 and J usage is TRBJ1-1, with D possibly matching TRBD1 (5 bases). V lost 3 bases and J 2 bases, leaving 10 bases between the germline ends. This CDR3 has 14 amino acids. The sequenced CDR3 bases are TGTGCCAGCAGTTTCTCAGGGAGTAACACTGAA. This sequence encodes CASSFSGSNTE. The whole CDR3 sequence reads CASSFSGSNTEAFF.

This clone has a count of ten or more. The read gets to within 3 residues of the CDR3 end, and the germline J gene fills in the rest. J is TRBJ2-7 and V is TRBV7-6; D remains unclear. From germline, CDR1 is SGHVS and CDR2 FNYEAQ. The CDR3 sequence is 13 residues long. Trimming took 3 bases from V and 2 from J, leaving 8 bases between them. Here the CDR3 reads CASSFGRTYEQYF. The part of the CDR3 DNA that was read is TGTGCCAGCAGCTTCGGCAGGACCTACGAG. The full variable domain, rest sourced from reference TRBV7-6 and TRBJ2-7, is GAGVSQSPRYKVTKRGQDVALRCDPISGHVSLYWYRQALGQGPEFLTYFNYEAQQDKSGLPNDRFSAERPEGSISTLTIQRTEQRDSAMYRCASSFGRTYEQYFGPGTRLTVT.

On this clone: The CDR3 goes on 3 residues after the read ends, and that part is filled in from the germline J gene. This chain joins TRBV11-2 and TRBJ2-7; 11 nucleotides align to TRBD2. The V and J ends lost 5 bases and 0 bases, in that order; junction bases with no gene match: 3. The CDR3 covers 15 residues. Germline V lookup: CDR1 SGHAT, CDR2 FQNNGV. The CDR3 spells CASSPSGGSSYEQYF. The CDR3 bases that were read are TGTGCCAGCAGCCCTAGCGGGGGGAGCTCCTACGAG.

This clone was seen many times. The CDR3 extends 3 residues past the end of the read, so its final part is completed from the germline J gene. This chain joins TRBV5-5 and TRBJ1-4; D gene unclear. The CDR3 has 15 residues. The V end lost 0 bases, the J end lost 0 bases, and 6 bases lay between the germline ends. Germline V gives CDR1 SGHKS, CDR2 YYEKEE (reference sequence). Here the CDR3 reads CASSLDGATNEKLFF. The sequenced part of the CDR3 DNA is TGTGCCAGCAGCTTGGACGGGGCAACTAATGAAAAA.

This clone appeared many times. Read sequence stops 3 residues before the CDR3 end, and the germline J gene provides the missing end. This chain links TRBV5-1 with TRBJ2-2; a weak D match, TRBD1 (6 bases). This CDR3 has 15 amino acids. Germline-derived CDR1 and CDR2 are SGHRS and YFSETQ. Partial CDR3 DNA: TGCGCCAGCAGCGCGGACAGCCCCTATAATTCACCG. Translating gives CASSADSPYNSP. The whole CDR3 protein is CASSADSPYNSPLFF.

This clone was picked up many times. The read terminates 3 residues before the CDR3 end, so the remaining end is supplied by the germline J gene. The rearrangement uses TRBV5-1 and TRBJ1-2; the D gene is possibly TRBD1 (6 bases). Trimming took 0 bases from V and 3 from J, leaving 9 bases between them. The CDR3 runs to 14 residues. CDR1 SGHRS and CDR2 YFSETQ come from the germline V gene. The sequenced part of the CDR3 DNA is TGCGCCAGCAGCTTGGCGACAGGTGACTATGGC. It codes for CASSLATGDYG. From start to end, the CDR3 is CASSLATGDYGYTF.

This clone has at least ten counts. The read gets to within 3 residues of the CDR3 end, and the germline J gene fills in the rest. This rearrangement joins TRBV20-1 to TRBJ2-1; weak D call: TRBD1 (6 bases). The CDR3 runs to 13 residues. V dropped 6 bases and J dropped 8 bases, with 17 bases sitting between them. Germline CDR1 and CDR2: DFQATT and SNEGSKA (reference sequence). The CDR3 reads CSAVQGLGDEQFF. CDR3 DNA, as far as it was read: TGCAGTGCCGTGCAGGGGTTGGGGGATGAG.

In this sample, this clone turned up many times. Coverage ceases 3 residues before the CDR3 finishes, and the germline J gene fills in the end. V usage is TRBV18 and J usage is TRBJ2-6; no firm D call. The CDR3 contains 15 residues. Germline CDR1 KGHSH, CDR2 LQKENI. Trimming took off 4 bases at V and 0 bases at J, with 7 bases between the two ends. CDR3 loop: CASSLQSSGANVLTF. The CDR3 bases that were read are TGTGCCAGCTCACTACAGAGCTCTGGGGCCAACGTC. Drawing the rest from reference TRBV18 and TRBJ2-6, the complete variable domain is NAGVMQNPRHLVRRRGQEARLRCSPMKGHSHVYWYRQLPEEGLKFMVYLQKENIIDESGMPKERFSAEFPKEGPSILRIQQVVRGDSAAYFCASSLQSSGANVLTFGAGSRLTVL.

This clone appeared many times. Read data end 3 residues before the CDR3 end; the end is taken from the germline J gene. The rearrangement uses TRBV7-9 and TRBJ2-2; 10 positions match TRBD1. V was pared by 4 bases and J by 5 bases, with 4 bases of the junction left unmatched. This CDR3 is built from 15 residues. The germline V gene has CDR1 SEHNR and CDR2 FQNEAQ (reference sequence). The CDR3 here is CASSSGTGETGELFF. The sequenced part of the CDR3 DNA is TGTGCCAGCAGCTCCGGGACAGGGGAAACCGGGGAG.

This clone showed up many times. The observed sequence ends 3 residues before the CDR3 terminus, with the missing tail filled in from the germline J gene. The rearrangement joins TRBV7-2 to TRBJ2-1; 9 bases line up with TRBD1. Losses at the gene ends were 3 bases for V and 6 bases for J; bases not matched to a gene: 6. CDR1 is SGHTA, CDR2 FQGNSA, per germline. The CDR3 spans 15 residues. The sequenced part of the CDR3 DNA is TGTGCCAGCAGCTTGCCGGGACAGGGAGGCAATGAG. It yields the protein CASSLPGQGGNE. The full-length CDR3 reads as CASSLPGQGGNEQFF.

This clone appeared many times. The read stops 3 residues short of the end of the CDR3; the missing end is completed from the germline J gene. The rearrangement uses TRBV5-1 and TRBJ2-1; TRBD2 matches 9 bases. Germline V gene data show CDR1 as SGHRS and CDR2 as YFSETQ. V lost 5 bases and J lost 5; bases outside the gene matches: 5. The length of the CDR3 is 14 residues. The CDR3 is CASSSTSGNNEQFF. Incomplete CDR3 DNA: TGCGCCAGCAGTTCGACTAGCGGAAACAATGAG.

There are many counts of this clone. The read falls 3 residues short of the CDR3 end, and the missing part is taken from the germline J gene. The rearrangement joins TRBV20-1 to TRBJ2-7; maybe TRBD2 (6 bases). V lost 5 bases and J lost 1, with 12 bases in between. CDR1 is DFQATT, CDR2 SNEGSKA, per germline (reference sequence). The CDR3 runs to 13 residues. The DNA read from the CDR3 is TGCAGTGCTGGACTACCCTCTTCCTACGAG. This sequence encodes CSAGLPSSYE. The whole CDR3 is CSAGLPSSYEQYF.

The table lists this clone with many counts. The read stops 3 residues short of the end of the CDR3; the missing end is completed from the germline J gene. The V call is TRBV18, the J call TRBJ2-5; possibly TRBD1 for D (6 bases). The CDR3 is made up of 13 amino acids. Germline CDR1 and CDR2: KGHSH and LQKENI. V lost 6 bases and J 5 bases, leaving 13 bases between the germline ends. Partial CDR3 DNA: TGTGCCAGCTCCCGCGGACAGAGGGAGACC. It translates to CASSRGQRET. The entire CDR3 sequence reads CASSRGQRETQYF. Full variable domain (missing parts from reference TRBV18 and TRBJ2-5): NAGVMQNPRHLVRRRGQEARLRCSPMKGHSHVYWYRQLPEEGLKFMVYLQKENIIDESGMPKERFSAEFPKEGPSILRIQQVVRGDSAAYFCASSRGQRETQYFGPGTRLLVL.

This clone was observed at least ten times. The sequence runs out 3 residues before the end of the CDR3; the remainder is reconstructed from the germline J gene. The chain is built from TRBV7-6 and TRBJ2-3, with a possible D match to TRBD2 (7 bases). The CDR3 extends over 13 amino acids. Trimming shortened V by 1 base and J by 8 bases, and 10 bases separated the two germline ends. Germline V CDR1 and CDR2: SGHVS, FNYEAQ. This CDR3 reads CASSLGGGGTQYF. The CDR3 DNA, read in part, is TGTGCCAGCAGCTTAGGGGGGGGCGGTACG.